This T cell receptor beta chain was sequenced during a study of shared T cell receptors in the human thymus. This clone turned up a few times. V trimming: 6 bases; J trimming: 4 bases; junction bases outside the gene matches: 4. The length of the CDR3 is 15 residues. CDR1 KGHSH and CDR2 LQKENI come from the germline V gene. Generated by immunoSEQ multiplex PCR, the TCRdb table keeps only in-frame clones and is missing some. The profile shows 600,000 or so clones, 87% of them singletons. This sample also belongs to another study, concerning human thymus T cells. That study adds: Thymus specimens were resections from corrective heart surgery. Among thymic and blood repertoires, usage of V and J genes appeared biased.

The TCR sequence derives from a boy under two years old with a congenital heart defect. The gene calls are TRBV18 and TRBJ2-1; 12 nucleotides align to TRBD2. The sequenced material came from thymocytes. This CDR3 reads CASSIGTSGYNEQFF. The CDR3 region has the DNA TGTGCCAGCTCGATAGGGACTAGCGGGTACAATGAGCAGTTCTTC.